This T cell receptor (beta chain) was sequenced in a study of blood T cell repertoires in COVID-19. In the study overall: The study drew acute and convalescent COVID-19 samples from the United States, Italy and Spain.

V shed 2 bases and J 4 bases; nucleotides not matched to a gene: 3. This CDR3 has 13 residues. Germline values: CDR1 SGHRS, CDR2 YFSETQ. Produced via immunoSEQ multiplex PCR; TCRdb's table is partial and in-frame only. The sample carries some 140,000 clones, around 78% recorded once. This sequence originates from a human donor in a cohort sampled during active COVID-19. This chain uses TRBV5-1 with TRBJ2-7; 7 bases are shared with TRBD1. The sequenced sample consisted of peripheral blood. DNA of the CDR3: TGCGCCAGCAGCTTACAGGGGCGGTACGAGCAGTACTTC. It is translated as CASSLQGRYEQYF.